This entry features one T cell receptor (beta chain) sequence. Its antigen is still unknown. The data were taken from a study of cytomegalovirus exposure and HLA in healthy donors. Across the study: About 80 million unique TCRs from HLA-typed donors were held in an early data release.

V gave up 5 bases and J gave up 2 bases, with 16 bases separating them. The CDR3 is 17 amino acids. Germline CDR1 and CDR2: MDHEN and SYDVKM. General observations from the study: TCR beta sequences reportedly predicted the HLA-A and HLA-B alleles of most subjects accurately. Cytomegalovirus-associated TCR beta chains were listed, numbering some 150. HLA restriction was apparent for most CMV-associated TCR beta chains in a later analysis.

PCR amplification relied on 60 Vbeta primers (plus 13 Jbeta primers). Assay: immunoSEQ multiplex PCR; the TCRdb copy retains only in-frame clones and omits some. The table includes under 250,000 clones, about four fifths detected once. Sequenced input: PBMCs. This chain links TRBV28 with TRBJ2-6; D perhaps matches TRBD1 (5 bases). This clonotype was sampled from a woman in her 50s in good health and CMV-seropositive. The CDR3 nucleotides are TGTGCCAGCAGTCTCCGACAGACCTTGGCTGGGGCCAACGTCCTGACTTTC. The encoded protein is CASSLRQTLAGANVLTF.